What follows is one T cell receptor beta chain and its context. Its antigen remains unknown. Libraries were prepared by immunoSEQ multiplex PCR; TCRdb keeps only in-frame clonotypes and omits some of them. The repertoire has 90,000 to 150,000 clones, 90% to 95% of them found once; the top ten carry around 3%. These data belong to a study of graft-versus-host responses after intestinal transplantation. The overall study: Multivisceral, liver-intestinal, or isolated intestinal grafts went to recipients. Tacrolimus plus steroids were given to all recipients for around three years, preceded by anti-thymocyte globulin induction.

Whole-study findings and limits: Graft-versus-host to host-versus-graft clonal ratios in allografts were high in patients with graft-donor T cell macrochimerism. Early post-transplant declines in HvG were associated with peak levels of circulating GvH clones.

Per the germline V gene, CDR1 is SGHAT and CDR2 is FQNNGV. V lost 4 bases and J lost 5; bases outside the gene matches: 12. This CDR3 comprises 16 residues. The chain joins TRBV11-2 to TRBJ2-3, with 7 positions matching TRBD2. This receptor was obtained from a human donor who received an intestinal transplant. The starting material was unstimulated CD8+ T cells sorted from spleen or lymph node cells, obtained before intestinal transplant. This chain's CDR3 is CASSSLGGGSIDTQYF. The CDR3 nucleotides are TGTGCCAGCAGCTCCCTTGGTGGCGGGAGTATAGATACGCAGTATTTT.